This TCR beta chain was recorded in a study of shared clonotypes between healthy human individuals. The V and J ends lost 0 bases and 0 bases respectively, with 21 bases between them. This CDR3 region has 19 residues. CDR1 SGHDT and CDR2 YYEEEE come from the germline V gene. As to this clone: No antigen is known for it.

Whole-study findings and limits: Larger estimated richness was generally recorded for naive subsets relative to memory subsets. Genetic and exposure-history diversity was limited by the few donors.

As originally analysed: ImmunoSEQ yielded junction-only sequences lacking quality scores, so filtering differed. The protocol was immunoSEQ multiplex PCR, while the TCRdb copy is restricted to in-frame clones and leaves out a portion. V and J calls and clone size follow that table, whereas D and trimming were derived from the DNA. Seen here are over a million clones, roughly 95% observed once, and the top ten hold about 1%. The V gene is TRBV5-6, the J gene TRBJ2-5, with a tentative D call TRBD2 (5 bases). Sample: naive CD4+ T cells sorted from blood. Subset: CD45RA+ positively selected. The TCR originated in a man aged 25-45 years in good health. The CDR3 protein is CASSLAEGRTPTNQETQYF. CDR3 DNA: TGTGCCAGCAGCTTGGCCGAGGGTAGGACTCCTACAAACCAAGAGACCCAGTACTTC.